This TCR beta chain was found in a study of T cells in Graves' hyperthyroidism and ophthalmopathy (dated by TCRdb to about 2019). Study-level background: Peripheral blood samples were taken at the time of initial diagnosis, prior to any treatment. According to the paper, TCR Vbeta CDR3 sequencing was carried out on about 140 peripheral blood samples, which came from under 50 ophthalmopathy, approximately 72 hyperthyroidism and roughly 17 progressor patients. TCR V-J signatures able to tell the groups apart were searched for in a discovery cohort of around 95 patients, of whom over 40 had Graves' ophthalmopathy and under 65 had stable Graves' hyperthyroidism. Following sampling, methimazole starting at 30 mg daily was given to hyperthyroidism patients, and high-dose intravenous methylprednisolone was given to ophthalmopathy patients. The approximately 90 discovery patients were divided at random into training and test sets in a 7:3 ratio. In roughly six Graves' hyperthyroidism patients, the study also compared T-cell repertoires from thyroid tissue with T-cell repertoires from blood. Prospective prediction of ophthalmopathy was tested in an independent validation cohort of fewer than 20 hyperthyroidism patients and 17 patients who later progressed to ophthalmopathy.

This clonotype was picked up a small number of times. Its antigen has not been determined. Base qualities are missing; no much larger clone stands one base away. Graves' hyperthyroidism was defined as stable when no progression to ophthalmopathy occurred over 18 months of follow-up. Hyperthyroidism patients were newly diagnosed, with disease duration under 2 months, and aged 18 to 65 years. The study excluded patients with uncontrolled infections, other autoimmune diseases, pregnancy or lactation. Clinical symptoms, serum thyroxine and TRAb, thyroid ultrasound, and orbital computed tomography formed the basis for the diagnoses. PBMCs were separated from 10 ml of fresh peripheral blood using Ficoll-Paque density gradient centrifugation. Total RNA was extracted using Trizol reagent, and RNA quality was assessed on an Agilent 2100 Bioanalyzer. Paper-wide results and their limitations: In validation, the model predicted progression to ophthalmopathy with approximately 71% sensitivity and around 72% specificity, a median of approximately 6.7 months before onset. Most expanded thyroid clonotypes (frequency above 0.001) were also found in blood, which suggests that blood repertoires may mirror thyroid immune responses. Sample size was not statistically predetermined, and investigators were not blinded to group allocation. Ophthalmopathy was separated from stable hyperthyroidism by a 13 V-J signature model, with 87.88% sensitivity and about 81% specificity obtained in cross-validation and 80%/75% obtained in testing.

Looking up the germline V gene yields CDR1 ENHRY and CDR2 SYGVKD. The CDR3 runs 13 residues from the cysteine to the phenylalanine. Only the CDR3 portion is preserved as DNA: 39 bases, with reading frame beginning at the first base. From V the trimming removes 5 bases and from J it removes 6 bases, while the gene matches leave 5 bases of the junction unaccounted for. The TCR beta CDR3 regions were amplified from the RNA transcripts. A first-round RT-PCR of the TCR CDR3 used the HTBI primer set with the Qiagen OneStep RT-PCR kit. Libraries were constructed in a second round of multiplex PCR, after which size selection and purification were performed. Sequencing of the libraries was done on an Illumina HiSeq2000 using paired-end 100 bp reads. The study's processing was this. SOAPnuke was used to process the raw data, throwing out any read that contained adapters or uncalled bases, had a mean Phred below 15, or lacked an exact constant-primer or identifier match. High-quality paired reads were merged using COPE v1.2.5, and each unique nucleotide sequence was defined as a clonotype. Clonotypes were aligned to IMGT TRBV, TRBD and TRBJ reference segments using MiTCR v1.1. Analysis was restricted to V-J combinations with a frequency above 0.0001, which covered 98% to 99.2% of repertoires. The TCS score was defined as the ratio of F50 (clonal expansion) to E x V (chaos), calculated using BLOSUM62-based TCRdist between CDR3 peptides within each V-J. Welch's t-statistics and random forest reduced fewer than 550 V-J features to about 13, which were used in a naive Bayes classifier (R e1071). The public reads were run again by TCRdb, first through fastp at Q25 and then through MiXCR, and only productive beta chains were kept. Rows are combined by CDR3 protein, so each entry shows the most common genes and DNA. These V and J calls rely on TCRdb rather than the paper's analysis. This sample lists around 420,000 distinct CDR3 sequences; 15% to 17% were detected once. Just under 8% of the sample belongs to the ten largest clones.

The sequence derives from a woman aged 18-35 years with Graves' hyperthyroidism. The chain couples TRBV10-3 to TRBJ2-3; 7 bases in between match TRBD1. Sequenced: blood. Here the CDR3 is given as CAISTGAPDTQYF. The DNA reads as follows: TGTGCCATCAGTACAGGGGCCCCGGATACGCAGTATTTT.